Each of the 15 T cell receptor beta chains below was sequenced from the same sample in a study of T cell responses to AZD1222 COVID-19 vaccine. Profiled with immunoSEQ multiplex PCR; TCRdb holds only in-frame clones, not every one. Of 85,000 to 110,000 clones listed, over 70% are singletons. The sequencing used peripheral blood, collected on day 0 of AZD1222 vaccination. These receptor sequences come from an adult in good health.

The chain couples TRBV7-2 to TRBJ1-2; TRBD1 matches at 8 bases. There are 18 residues in the CDR3. Germline CDR1 and CDR2: SGHTA and FQGNSA. V shed 2 bases and J 7 bases; nucleotides not matched to a gene: 18. CDR3 DNA sequence: TGTGCCAGCAGCTTACTGTCTTTCGGTACAGGGGGTCTTTCTGGCTACACCTTC. Translation gives CASSLLSFGTGGLSGYTF.

J is TRBJ2-7 and V is TRBV29-1, with D maybe TRBD1 (6 bases). Germline CDR1 and CDR2: SQVTM and ANQGSEA. Trimming shortened V by 4 bases and J by 1 base, and 20 bases separated the two germline ends. CDR3 length: 16 amino acids. The CDR3 nucleotides read TGCAGCGTTGTCGCCCCGTGGGACACCTCATCCTACGAGCAGTACTTC. Translated: CSVVAPWDTSSYEQYF.

The chain is built from TRBV28 and TRBJ1-3; no firm D call. The CDR3 spans 14 residues. The ends were cut back, 7 bases at V and 2 bases at J, with 12 bases in the middle. Germline V CDR1 and CDR2: MDHEN, SYDVKM. DNA of the CDR3: TGTGCCAGCACGGCAGCTTGGGCTGGAAACACCATATATTTT. Its translation is CASTAAWAGNTIYF.

The rearrangement uses TRBV7-2 and TRBJ2-7, with D perhaps TRBD1 or TRBD2 (6 bases each). Trimming took off 7 bases at V and 2 bases at J, with 15 bases between the two ends. The germline V gene encodes CDR1 SGHTA and CDR2 FQGNSA. The CDR3 has 14 residues. The DNA of the CDR3 is TGTGCCAGCAACCAGGGTGGGGGGCCCTACGAGCAGTACTTC. Protein sequence: CASNQGGGPYEQYF. Full variable domain (outside the CDR3, taken from reference TRBV7-2 and TRBJ2-7): GAGVSQSPSNKVTEKGKDVELRCDPISGHTALYWYRQSLGQGLEFLIYFQGNSAPDKSGLPSDRFSAERTGGSVSTLTIQRTQQEDSAVYLCASNQGGGPYEQYFGPGTRLTVT.

The chain employs TRBV12-3 or TRBV12-4 and TRBJ1-1, with D unclear. The CDR3 consists of 13 residues. V dropped 3 bases and J dropped 3 bases, with 8 bases sitting between them. The CDR3 DNA reads TGTGCCAGCAGTTTGGCAGGAGACACTGAAGCTTTCTTT. Its protein is CASSLAGDTEAFF.

The chain employs TRBV5-8 and TRBJ2-1; a possible D gene is TRBD1 (5 bases). Germline CDR1 reads SGHTS; CDR2 reads YDEGEE. CDR3 length: 17 residues. Trimming left V 1 base short and J 4 bases short, with 18 bases between. This CDR3 is CASSLSDISSAYNEQFF. The CDR3 nucleotides read TGTGCCAGCAGCTTGTCGGACATCTCTTCAGCATACAATGAGCAGTTCTTC.

V usage is TRBV28 and J usage is TRBJ2-1, with TRBD1 matching 7 bases. V dropped 2 bases and J dropped 1; count of bases not matched to a gene: 5. The CDR3 sequence is 16 residues long. The germline V gene has CDR1 MDHEN and CDR2 SYDVKM. The CDR3 nucleotides are TGTGCCAGCAGTTTAGAAGGGGGCAGGTCCTACAATGAGCAGTTCTTC. Protein sequence: CASSLEGGRSYNEQFF.

The chain recombines TRBV7-9 with TRBJ1-5, with D possibly being TRBD1 (6 bases). CDR1 and CDR2 (germline): SEHNR, FQNEAQ (reference sequence). Trimming took 5 bases from V and 6 from J, leaving 17 bases between them. There are 15 residues in the CDR3. This CDR3 is CASSLGTPGGQPQHF. CDR3 sequence (DNA): TGTGCCAGCAGCCTCGGGACACCAGGAGGTCAGCCCCAGCATTTT.

This chain uses TRBV5-4 with TRBJ2-2; 7 bases map to TRBD2. Germline-derived CDR1 and CDR2 are SGHNT and YYREEE (reference sequence). J lost 6 bases, V lost 3 bases, and 5 bases had no gene match. The length of the CDR3 is 14 residues. The CDR3 nucleotides read TGTGCCAGCAGCTCAGGACTAGATCCCGGGGAGCTGTTTTTT. It translates to CASSSGLDPGELFF.

The J gene is TRBJ1-4, the V gene TRBV28, with no clear D. V was shortened by 4 bases and J by 8 bases, with 11 bases between the two germline ends. This CDR3 contains 13 residues. Germline CDR1 MDHEN, CDR2 SYDVKM. CDR3 coding DNA: TGTGCCAGCAGTTCCAGCCTCCGGGAAAAACTGTTTTTT. Encoded protein: CASSSSLREKLFF. Together with reference TRBV28 and TRBJ1-4, the CDR3 gives the full variable domain: DVKVTQSSRYLVKRTGEKVFLECVQDMDHENMFWYRQDPGLGLRLIYFSYDVKMKEKGDIPEGYSVSREKKERFSLILESASTNQTSMYLCASSSSLREKLFFGSGTQLSVL.

V gene TRBV18 combines with J gene TRBJ2-1; 7 positions agree with TRBD1. J gave up 3 bases and V 2 bases, and 4 bases lay outside the gene matches. Germline loops: CDR1 KGHSH, CDR2 LQKENI. The CDR3 has 15 amino acids. CDR3 region: CASSPEGAGYNEQFF. The CDR3 coding sequence is TGTGCCAGCTCACCAGAGGGGGCAGGCTACAATGAGCAGTTCTTC.

The V call is TRBV6-5, the J call TRBJ1-3; 7 nucleotides align to TRBD1. The CDR3 consists of 15 residues. Germline V CDR1 and CDR2: MNHEY, SVGAGI. The junction had 8 bases not matched to a gene; V was cut back by 5 bases and J by 4 bases. As DNA, the CDR3 is TGTGCCAGCAGTCGGGACAGTTCTACCGGAAACACCATATATTTT. The encoded protein is CASSRDSSTGNTIYF.

The CDR3 region has the DNA TGCGCCAGCAGTGAGCAGGGGTGGGGGGATGAGCAGTTCTTC. Translating it yields CASSEQGWGDEQFF. The chain has TRBV10-2 and TRBJ2-1; D is perhaps TRBD1 or TRBD2 (6 bases each). V was clipped by 2 bases and J by 8 bases, with 13 bases between them. The CDR3 sequence is 14 residues long. Germline loops: CDR1 WSHSY, CDR2 SAAADI.

This chain connects TRBV3-1 (or the pseudogene TRBV3-2) to TRBJ1-5; D possibly corresponds to TRBD1 (6 bases). From germline, CDR1 is LGHDT and CDR2 YNNKEL (reference sequence). Deletions cut 1 base from V and 1 base from J, with 11 bases between. The CDR3 extends over 16 amino acids. The CDR3 spells CASSQAGAGSNQPQHF. In DNA form, the CDR3 reads TGTGCCAGCAGCCAAGCAGGGGCAGGGAGCAATCAGCCCCAGCATTTT.

This chain uses TRBV3-1 (or the pseudogene TRBV3-2) with TRBJ1-4; D gene ambiguous. The CDR3 extends over 21 amino acids. Per the germline V gene, CDR1 is LGHDT and CDR2 is YNNKEL (reference sequence). The ends were cut back, 4 bases at V and 2 bases at J, with 29 bases in the middle. CDR3 sequence reads: CASSPEPTRLASPLTNEKLFF. Written as DNA, the CDR3 is TGTGCCAGCAGCCCCGAACCTACAAGATTGGCCAGTCCTTTGACTAATGAAAAACTGTTTTTT.